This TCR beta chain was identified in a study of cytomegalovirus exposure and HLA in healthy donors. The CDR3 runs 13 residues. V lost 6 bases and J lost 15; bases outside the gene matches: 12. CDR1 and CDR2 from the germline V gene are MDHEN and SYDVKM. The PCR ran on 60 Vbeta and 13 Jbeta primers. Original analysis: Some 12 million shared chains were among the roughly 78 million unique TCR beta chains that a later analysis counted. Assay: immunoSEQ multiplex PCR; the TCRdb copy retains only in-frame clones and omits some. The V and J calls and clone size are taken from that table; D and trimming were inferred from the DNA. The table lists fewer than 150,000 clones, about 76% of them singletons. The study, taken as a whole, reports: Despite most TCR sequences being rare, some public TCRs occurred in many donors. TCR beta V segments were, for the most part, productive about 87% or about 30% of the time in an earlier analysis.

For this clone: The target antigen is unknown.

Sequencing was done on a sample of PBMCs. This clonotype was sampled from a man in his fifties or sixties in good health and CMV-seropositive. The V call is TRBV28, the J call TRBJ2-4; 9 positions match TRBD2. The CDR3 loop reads CASSPPERGERYF. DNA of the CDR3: TGTGCCAGCAGCCCCCCCGAGCGGGGGGAGCGGTACTTC. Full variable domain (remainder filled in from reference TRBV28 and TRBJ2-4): DVKVTQSSRYLVKRTGEKVFLECVQDMDHENMFWYRQDPGLGLRLIYFSYDVKMKEKGDIPEGYSVSREKKERFSLILESASTNQTSMYLCASSPPERGERYFGAGTRLSVL.